A single T cell receptor beta chain is shown here with its context. Its matching antigen is unknown. These data are taken from a study of a mutant IDH1 vaccine in newly diagnosed glioma. Study-wide context: Beginning 4-6 weeks after radiotherapy alone, or with temozolomide cycles, vaccination took place. General study results and limits: Evidence of vaccine-induced immune responses was documented in 85% to 95% of patients.

Method: immunoSEQ multiplex PCR; TCRdb's copy keeps in-frame clones and lacks some. The sample holds approximately 110,000 clones; roughly 88% are singletons and the top ten take around 0.6%. CDR1 and CDR2 (germline): MNHEY, SMNVEV (reference sequence). Trimming removed 4 bases from V and 1 base from J, with 20 bases in between. CDR3 length equals 17 residues. Time point in this sample: week 11, during vaccination. Every vaccination contained 300 ug of the mutant IDH1 20-mer peptide and was paired with topical imiquimod. Each of the donors came in with new WHO grade 3 or 4 astrocytomas that were IDH1-mutant and ATRX-lost.

The specimen was PBMCs, collected from a glioma patient whose treatment included an IDH1 peptide vaccine. This chain joins TRBV27 and TRBJ2-7, with a tentative D call TRBD2 (7 bases). The clonotype originates from a woman aged 50 to 60 with glioma. The CDR3 sequence: CASSSIPGGGWSYEQYF. The CDR3 DNA follows: TGTGCCAGCAGTTCTATCCCTGGGGGGGGCTGGTCCTACGAGCAGTACTTC.